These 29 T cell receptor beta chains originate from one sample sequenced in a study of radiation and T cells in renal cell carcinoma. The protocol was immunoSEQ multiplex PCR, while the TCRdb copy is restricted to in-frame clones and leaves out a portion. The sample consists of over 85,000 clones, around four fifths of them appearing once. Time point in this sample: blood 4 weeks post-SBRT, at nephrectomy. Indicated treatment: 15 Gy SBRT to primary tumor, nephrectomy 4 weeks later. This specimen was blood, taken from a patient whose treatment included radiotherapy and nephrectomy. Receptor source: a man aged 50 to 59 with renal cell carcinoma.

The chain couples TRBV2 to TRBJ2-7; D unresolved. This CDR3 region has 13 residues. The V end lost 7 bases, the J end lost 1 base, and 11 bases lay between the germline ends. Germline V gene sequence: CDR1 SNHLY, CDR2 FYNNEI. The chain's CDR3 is CASTSPASYEQYF. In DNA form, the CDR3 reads TGTGCCAGCACCTCCCCGGCTTCCTACGAGCAGTACTTC.

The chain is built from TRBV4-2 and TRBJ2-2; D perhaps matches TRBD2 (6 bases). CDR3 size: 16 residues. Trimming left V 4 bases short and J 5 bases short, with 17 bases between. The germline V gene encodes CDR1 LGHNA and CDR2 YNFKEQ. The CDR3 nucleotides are TGTGCCAGCAGCCGGGGGGAGACAGTGGTAACCGGGGAGCTGTTTTTT. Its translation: CASSRGETVVTGELFF.

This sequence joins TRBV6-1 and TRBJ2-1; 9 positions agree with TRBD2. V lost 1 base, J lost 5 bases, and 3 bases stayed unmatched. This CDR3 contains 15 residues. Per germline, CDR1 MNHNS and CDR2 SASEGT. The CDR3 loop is CASSEGLAGNNEQFF. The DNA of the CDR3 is TGTGCCAGCAGTGAAGGGCTAGCGGGGAACAATGAGCAGTTCTTC.

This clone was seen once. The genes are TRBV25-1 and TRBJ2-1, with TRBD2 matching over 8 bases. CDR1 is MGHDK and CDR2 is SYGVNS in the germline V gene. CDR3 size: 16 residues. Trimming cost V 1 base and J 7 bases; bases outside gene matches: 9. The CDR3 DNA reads TGTGCCAGCAGTGAATTTCTCGGGGGGGATGGTAATGAGCAGTTCTTC. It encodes CASSEFLGGDGNEQFF.

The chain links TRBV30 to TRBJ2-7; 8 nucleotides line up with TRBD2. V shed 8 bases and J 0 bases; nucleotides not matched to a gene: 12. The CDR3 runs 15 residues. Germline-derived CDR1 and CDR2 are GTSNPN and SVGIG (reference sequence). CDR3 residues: CAGQRASGSSYEQYF. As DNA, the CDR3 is TGTGCCGGGCAAAGAGCGAGCGGGAGCTCCTACGAGCAGTACTTC.

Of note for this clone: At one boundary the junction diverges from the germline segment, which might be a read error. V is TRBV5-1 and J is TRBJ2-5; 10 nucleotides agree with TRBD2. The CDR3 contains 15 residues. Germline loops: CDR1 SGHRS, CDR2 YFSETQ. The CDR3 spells CASSLGTSEQETQYF. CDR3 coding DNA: TGCGCCAGCAGTTTGGGGACTAGCGAACAAGAGACCCAGTACTTC.

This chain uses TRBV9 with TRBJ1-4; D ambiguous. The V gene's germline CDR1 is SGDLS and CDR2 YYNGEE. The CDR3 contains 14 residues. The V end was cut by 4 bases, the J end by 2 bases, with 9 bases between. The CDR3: CASSREATNEKLFF. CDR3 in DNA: TGTGCCAGCAGCAGAGAGGCCACTAATGAAAAACTGTTTTTT.

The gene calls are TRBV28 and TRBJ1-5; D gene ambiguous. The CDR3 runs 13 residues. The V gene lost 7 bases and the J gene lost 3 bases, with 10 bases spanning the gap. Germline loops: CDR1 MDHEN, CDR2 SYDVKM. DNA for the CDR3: TGTGCCAGCATCGACAACCCCAATCAGCCCCAGCATTTT. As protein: CASIDNPNQPQHF.

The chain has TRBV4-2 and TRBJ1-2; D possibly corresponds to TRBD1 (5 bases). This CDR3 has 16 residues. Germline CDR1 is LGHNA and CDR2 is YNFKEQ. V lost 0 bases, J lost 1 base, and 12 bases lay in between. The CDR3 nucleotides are TGTGCCAGCAGCCAAGATTTTACAGGAGATAACTATGGCTACACCTTC. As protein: CASSQDFTGDNYGYTF.

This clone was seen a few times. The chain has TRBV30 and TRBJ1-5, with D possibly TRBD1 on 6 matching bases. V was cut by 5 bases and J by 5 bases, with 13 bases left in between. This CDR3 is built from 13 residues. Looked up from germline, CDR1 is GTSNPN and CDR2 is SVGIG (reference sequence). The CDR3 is CAWGRDKDQPQHF. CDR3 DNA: TGTGCCTGGGGCCGGGACAAAGATCAGCCCCAGCATTTT. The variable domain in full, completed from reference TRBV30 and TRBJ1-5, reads SQTIHQWPATLVQPVGSPLSLECTVEGTSNPNLYWYRQAAGRGLQLLFYSVGIGQISSEVPQNLSASRPQDRQFILSSKKLLLSDSGFYLCAWGRDKDQPQHFGDGTRLSIL.

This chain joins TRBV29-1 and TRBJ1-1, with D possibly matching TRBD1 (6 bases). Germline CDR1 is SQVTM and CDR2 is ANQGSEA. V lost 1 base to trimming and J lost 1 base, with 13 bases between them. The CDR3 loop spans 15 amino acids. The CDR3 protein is CSVEGIRGWNTEAFF. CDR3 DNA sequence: TGCAGCGTTGAAGGCATAAGGGGGTGGAACACTGAAGCTTTCTTT.

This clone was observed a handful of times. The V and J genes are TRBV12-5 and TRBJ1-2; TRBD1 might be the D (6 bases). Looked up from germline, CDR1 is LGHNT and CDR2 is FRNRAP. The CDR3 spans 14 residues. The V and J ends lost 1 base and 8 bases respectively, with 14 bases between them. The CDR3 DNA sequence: TGTGCTAGTGGTTTGGGAACAGGGTTGGGAGGCTACACCTTC. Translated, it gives CASGLGTGLGGYTF.

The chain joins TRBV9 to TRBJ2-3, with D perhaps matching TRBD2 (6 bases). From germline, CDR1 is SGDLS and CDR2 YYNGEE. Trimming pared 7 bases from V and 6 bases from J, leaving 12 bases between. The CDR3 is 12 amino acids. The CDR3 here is CASALAGDTQYF. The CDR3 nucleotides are TGTGCCAGCGCCCTTGCGGGGGATACGCAGTATTTT.

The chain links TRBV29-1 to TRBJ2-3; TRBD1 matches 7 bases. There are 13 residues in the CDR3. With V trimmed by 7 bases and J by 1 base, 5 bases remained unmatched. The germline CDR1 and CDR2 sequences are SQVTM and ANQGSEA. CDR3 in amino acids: CSADDRGTDTQYF. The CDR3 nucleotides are TGCAGCGCCGATGACAGGGGCACAGATACGCAGTATTTT.

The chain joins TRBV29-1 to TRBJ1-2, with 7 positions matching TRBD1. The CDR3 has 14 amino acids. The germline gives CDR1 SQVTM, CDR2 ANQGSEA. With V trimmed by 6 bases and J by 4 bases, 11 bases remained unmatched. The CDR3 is CSVSKGDSRYGYTF. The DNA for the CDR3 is TGCAGCGTATCCAAAGGGGACAGCCGCTATGGCTACACCTTC.

CDR3 sequence reads: CASSQVRAAKQYF. The CDR3 DNA is TGCGCCAGCAGCCAAGTTAGGGCAGCCAAGCAGTACTTC. This sequence joins TRBV4-1 and TRBJ2-7; D is undetermined. V lost 1 base and J 8 bases, leaving 12 bases between the germline ends. Germline V lookup: CDR1 MGHRA, CDR2 YSYEKL. The CDR3 runs 13 residues.

The CDR3 nucleotides are TGCGCCAGCAGCCAAGGGGGGTCGGGGAGGGAAAAACTGTTTTTT. It yields the protein CASSQGGSGREKLFF. The V gene is TRBV4-1, the J gene TRBJ1-4, with D maybe TRBD1 (5 bases). Trimming pared 1 base from V and 8 bases from J, leaving 14 bases between. The CDR3 is 15 amino acids. Germline assignment: CDR1 MGHRA and CDR2 YSYEKL.

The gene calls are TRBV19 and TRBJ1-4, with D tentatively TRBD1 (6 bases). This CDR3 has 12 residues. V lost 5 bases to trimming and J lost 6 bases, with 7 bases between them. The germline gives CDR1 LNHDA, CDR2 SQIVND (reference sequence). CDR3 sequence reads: CASSHRDEKLFF. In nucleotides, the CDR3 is TGTGCCAGTAGTCACAGGGATGAAAAACTGTTTTTT.

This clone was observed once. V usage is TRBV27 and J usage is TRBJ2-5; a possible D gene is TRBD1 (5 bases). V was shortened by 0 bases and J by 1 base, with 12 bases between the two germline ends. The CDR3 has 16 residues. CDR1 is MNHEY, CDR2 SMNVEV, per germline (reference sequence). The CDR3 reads CASSLSKGILQETQYF. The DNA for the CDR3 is TGTGCCAGCAGTTTATCGAAGGGGATCCTCCAAGAGACCCAGTACTTC.

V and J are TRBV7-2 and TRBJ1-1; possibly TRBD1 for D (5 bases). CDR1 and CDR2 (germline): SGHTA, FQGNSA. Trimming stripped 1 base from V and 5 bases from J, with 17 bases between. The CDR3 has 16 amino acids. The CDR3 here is CASSLVGAPAGTEAFF. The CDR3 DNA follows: TGTGCCAGCAGCTTAGTTGGGGCCCCCGCGGGGACTGAAGCTTTCTTT.

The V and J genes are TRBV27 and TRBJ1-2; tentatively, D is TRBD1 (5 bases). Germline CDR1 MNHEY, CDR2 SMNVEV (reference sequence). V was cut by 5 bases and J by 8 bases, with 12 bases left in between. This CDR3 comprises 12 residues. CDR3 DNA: TGTGCCAGCAGTGCAAGGGGAATGGGCTACACCTTC. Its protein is CASSARGMGYTF.

This CDR3 is CASKLRDSAYEQYF. In nucleotides, the CDR3 is TGTGCCAGCAAGCTCCGGGACAGTGCCTACGAGCAGTACTTC. V is TRBV2 and J is TRBJ2-7; 7 bases line up with TRBD1. There are 14 residues in the CDR3. Germline V gene data show CDR1 as SNHLY and CDR2 as FYNNEI. With 7 bases clipped from V and 2 bases from J, the junction kept 8 bases outside the gene matches.

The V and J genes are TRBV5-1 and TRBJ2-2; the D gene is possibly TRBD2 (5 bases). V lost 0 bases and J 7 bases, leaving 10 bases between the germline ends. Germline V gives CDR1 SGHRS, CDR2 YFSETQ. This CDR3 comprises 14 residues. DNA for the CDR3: TGCGCCAGCAGCTTGGTCGGGGTAGGCGGGGAGCTGTTTTTT. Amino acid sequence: CASSLVGVGGELFF.

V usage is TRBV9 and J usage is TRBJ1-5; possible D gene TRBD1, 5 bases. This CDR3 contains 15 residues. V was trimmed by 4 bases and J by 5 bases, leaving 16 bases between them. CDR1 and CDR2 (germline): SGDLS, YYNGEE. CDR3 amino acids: CASSTGQGAYQPQHF. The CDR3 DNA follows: TGTGCCAGCAGCACGGGCCAGGGTGCCTATCAGCCCCAGCATTTT.

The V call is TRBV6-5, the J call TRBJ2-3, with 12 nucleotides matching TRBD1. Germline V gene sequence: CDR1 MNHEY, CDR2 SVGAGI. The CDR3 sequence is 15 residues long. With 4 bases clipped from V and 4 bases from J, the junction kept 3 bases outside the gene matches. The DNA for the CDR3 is TGTGCCAGCAGTTCCGGGACAGGGGGCGCAGATACGCAGTATTTT. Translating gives CASSSGTGGADTQYF.

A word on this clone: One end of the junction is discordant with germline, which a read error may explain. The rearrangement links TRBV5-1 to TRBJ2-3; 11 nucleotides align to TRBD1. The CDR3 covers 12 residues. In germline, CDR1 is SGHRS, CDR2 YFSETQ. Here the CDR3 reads CASSYGQGASSF. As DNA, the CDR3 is TGCGCCAGCAGCTACGGACAGGGGGCGAGCTCCTTT.

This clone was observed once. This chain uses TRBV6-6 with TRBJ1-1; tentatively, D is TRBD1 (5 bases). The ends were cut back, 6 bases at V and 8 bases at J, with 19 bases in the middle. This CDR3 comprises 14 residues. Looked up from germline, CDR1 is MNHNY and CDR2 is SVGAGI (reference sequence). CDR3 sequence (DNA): TGTGCCAGCAGCCCGGGACGGAGGGGAGCCGAAGCTTTCTTT. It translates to CASSPGRRGAEAFF.

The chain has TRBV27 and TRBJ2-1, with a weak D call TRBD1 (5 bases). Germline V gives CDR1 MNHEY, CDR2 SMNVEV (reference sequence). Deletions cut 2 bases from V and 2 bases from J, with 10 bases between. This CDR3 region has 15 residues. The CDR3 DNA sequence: TGTGCCAGCAGTTTAACCAGGGTTACCTACAATGAGCAGTTCTTC. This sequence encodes CASSLTRVTYNEQFF.

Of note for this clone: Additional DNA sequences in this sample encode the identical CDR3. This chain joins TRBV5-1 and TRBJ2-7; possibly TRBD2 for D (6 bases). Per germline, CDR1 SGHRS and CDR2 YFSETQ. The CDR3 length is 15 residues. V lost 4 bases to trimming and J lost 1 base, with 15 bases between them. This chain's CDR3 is CASSPGGTGSYEQYF. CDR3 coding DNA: TGCGCCAGCAGCCCTGGCGGGACTGGGTCCTACGAGCAGTACTTC. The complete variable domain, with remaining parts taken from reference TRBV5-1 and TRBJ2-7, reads KAGVTQTPRYLIKTRGQQVTLSCSPISGHRSVSWYQQTPGQGLQFLFEYFSETQRNKGNFPGRFSGRQFSNSRSEMNVSTLELGDSALYLCASSPGGTGSYEQYFGPGTRLTVT.